The 10 T cell receptor beta chains below were found in one sample sequenced in a study of metastatic and nonmetastatic thyroid tumors (dated by TCRdb to 2018 to 2020). None of the patients had been given any treatment before thyroid surgery. Library generation was performed with PCR. TCRdb lists the instrument as Illumina HiSeq 4000. TCRdb handled the public reads itself, with Q25 trimming in fastp and clone calling in MiXCR, and kept productive beta chains. In this sample the table shows thousands of clones, roughly a third of which occur a single time. Approximately 20% of the sample is in the top ten clones. The sample was adjacent normal tissue. The receptors here all came from a female donor with papillary thyroid cancer or a benign thyroid nodule (not recorded which). Some clones in this sample may be carry-over from other donors' samples.

Sample share makes this clone large. The chain has TRBV6-1 and TRBJ1-1; D possibly corresponds to TRBD1 (6 bases). CDR1 is MNHNS, CDR2 SASEGT, per germline. V lost 6 bases and J lost 0, with 8 bases in between. This CDR3 has 13 amino acids. Written as DNA, the CDR3 is TGTGCCAGCAGACAGGGAGTGAACACTGAAGCTTTCTTT. Its protein product is CASRQGVNTEAFF.

This clone was observed a handful of times. The CDR3 sequence is CASSPGTGGTEAFF. The DNA of the CDR3 is TGTGCCAGCAGTCCGGGGACAGGGGGCACTGAAGCTTTCTTT. The V call is TRBV28, the J call TRBJ1-1; 11 bases are shared with TRBD1. Germline assignment: CDR1 MDHEN and CDR2 SYDVKM. The CDR3 runs 14 residues. J gave up 4 bases and V 5 bases, and 3 bases lay outside the gene matches.

This clone was observed a handful of times. V usage is TRBV9 and J usage is TRBJ2-2, with D possibly TRBD2 on 5 matching bases. V gave up 3 bases and J gave up 6 bases, with 9 bases separating them. Per the germline V gene, CDR1 is SGDLS and CDR2 is YYNGEE. The CDR3 length is 13 residues. CDR3 sequence: CASSAEGSGELFF. CDR3 sequence (DNA): TGTGCCAGCAGCGCTGAGGGCTCCGGGGAGCTGTTTTTT.

This clone was detected only a few times. The chain recombines TRBV20-1 with TRBJ2-7; D gene unclear. This CDR3 has 15 amino acids. Germline CDR1 reads DFQATT; CDR2 reads SNEGSKA (reference sequence). V dropped 0 bases and J dropped 4 bases, with 16 bases sitting between them. The CDR3, as DNA: TGCAGTGCTAGAGATTTCCACGGAGTGGATTACGAGCAGTACTTC. Protein: CSARDFHGVDYEQYF.

This clone came up a few times. The chain combines TRBV12-3 or TRBV12-4 with TRBJ1-2, with 10 bases matching TRBD1. J gave up 2 bases and V 6 bases, and 15 bases lay outside the gene matches. The CDR3 loop spans 18 amino acids. CDR3 bases: TGTGCCAGCAGGACAGGGGGCGCGAACACCGGGGGCAACTATGGCTACACCTTC. Protein product: CASRTGGANTGGNYGYTF.

In this sample, this clone turned up a few times. Germline is not matched at one junction end, which may reflect a read error. The V and J genes are TRBV29-1 and TRBJ2-3, with TRBD2 identical over 9 bases. CDR1 is SQVTM, CDR2 ANQGSEA, per germline. This CDR3 has 14 amino acids. Written as DNA, the CDR3 is TGCAGCGTTCCAGCTCCGGTACTAGCGGGTGGATGTTGGTTT. The encoded protein is CSVPAPVLAGGCWF.

In its sample, this clone ranks as medium-sized (0.01 to 0.1%). CDR3 loop: CASSLILGGSRTDTQYF. CDR3 coding DNA: TGTGCCAGCAGTCTAATTCTCGGCGGGAGCCGTACAGATACGCAGTATTTT. The V gene is TRBV28, the J gene TRBJ2-3; 7 nucleotides match TRBD2. Germline V gene sequence: CDR1 MDHEN, CDR2 SYDVKM. The CDR3 length is 17 residues. Unmatched junction bases numbered 14, after V lost 5 bases and J lost 3 bases.

The chain recombines TRBV24-1 with TRBJ1-2, with TRBD1 matching 9 bases. The ends lost 4 bases at V and 7 bases at J; junction bases unmatched: 6. CDR1 KGHDR and CDR2 SFDVKD come from the germline V gene. This CDR3 comprises 14 residues. The chain's CDR3 is CATSDRDREGGYTF. CDR3 coding DNA: TGTGCCACCAGTGACCGGGACAGGGAAGGTGGCTACACCTTC.

The V gene is TRBV4-1, the J gene TRBJ2-3, with 9 bases matching TRBD1. V shed 3 bases, J shed 3 bases, and the junction held 4 bases outside the gene matches. Germline V gene data show CDR1 as MGHRA and CDR2 as YSYEKL. The CDR3 runs to 15 residues. The CDR3: CASSQGQGGTDTQYF. CDR3 in DNA: TGCGCCAGCAGCCAGGGACAGGGCGGGACAGATACGCAGTATTTT.

This clone has at least ten counts. V and J are TRBV12-3 or TRBV12-4 and TRBJ2-1, with D tentatively TRBD2 (7 bases). Trimming took off 3 bases at V and 8 bases at J, with 17 bases between the two ends. The CDR3 has 15 residues. The CDR3 sequence: CASSLGGGADDEQFF. CDR3 nucleotides: TGTGCCAGCAGTTTGGGGGGGGGCGCAGACGATGAGCAGTTCTTC.